What follows describes a single T cell receptor (beta chain). The table came from immunoSEQ multiplex PCR; TCRdb's copy has only in-frame clones and leaves some out. The data show under 150,000 clones, roughly 84% seen once. Trimming removed 2 bases from V and 0 bases from J, with 11 bases in between. The germline CDR1 and CDR2 sequences are MNHEY and SVGAGI. This CDR3 is 15 amino acids long. This entry belongs to a study of T cell responses to AZD1222 COVID-19 vaccine. This TCR came from an adult who received the AZD1222 COVID-19 vaccine. V and J are TRBV6-5 and TRBJ2-7, with D maybe TRBD1 (6 bases). Sequenced material: peripheral blood, taken 28 days after the second AZD1222 dose. DNA for the CDR3: TGTGCCAGCAGTTACGACCAGGGGTTCTCCTACGAGCAGTACTTC. It encodes CASSYDQGFSYEQYF.